This T cell receptor beta chain derives from a study of OX40 agonist ivuxolimab in advanced cancers. About the research overall: Patients enrolled in dose escalation were diagnosed with hepatocellular carcinoma, melanoma, renal cell or head and neck cancer. Partial responses were achieved by three patients: one hepatocellular carcinoma, two cutaneous melanoma.

Trimming took 4 bases from V and 4 from J; bases not matched to a gene: 6. Germline V gene sequence: CDR1 LGHNA, CDR2 YNFKEQ. This CDR3 comprises 14 residues. Only in-frame clones appear in the TCRdb table, and some are missing; sequencing was by immunoSEQ multiplex PCR. The data show about 70,000 clones, more than 80% seen once. The chain couples TRBV4-2 to TRBJ1-1, with 7 positions matching TRBD1. The receptor was isolated from an adult with an advanced solid tumor such as melanoma, head and neck, liver or kidney cancer. Sequencing was performed on CD4+ or CD8+ T cells sorted from blood, taken in a trial of the OX40 agonist ivuxolimab. The CDR3 sequence: CASSLQGEGTEAFF. DNA for the CDR3: TGTGCCAGCAGCCTCCAGGGGGAAGGCACTGAAGCTTTCTTT.